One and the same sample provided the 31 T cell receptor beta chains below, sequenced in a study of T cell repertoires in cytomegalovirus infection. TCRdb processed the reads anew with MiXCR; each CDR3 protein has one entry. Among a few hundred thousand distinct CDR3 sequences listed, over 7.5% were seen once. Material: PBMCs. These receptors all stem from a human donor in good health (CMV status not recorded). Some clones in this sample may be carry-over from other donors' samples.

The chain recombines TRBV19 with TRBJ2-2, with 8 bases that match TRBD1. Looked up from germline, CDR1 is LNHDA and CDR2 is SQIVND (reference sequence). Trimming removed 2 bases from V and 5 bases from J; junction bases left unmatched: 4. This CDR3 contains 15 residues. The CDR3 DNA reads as TGTGCCAGTAGTATATATCAGGGGGCAACCGGGGAGCTGTTTTTT. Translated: CASSIYQGATGELFF.

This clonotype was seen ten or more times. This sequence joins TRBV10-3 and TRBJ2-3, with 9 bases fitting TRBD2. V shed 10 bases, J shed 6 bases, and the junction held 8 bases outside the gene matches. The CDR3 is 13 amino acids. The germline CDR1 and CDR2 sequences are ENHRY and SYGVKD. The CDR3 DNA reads TGTGCCACCCAGCGGGGGGCCGGGGATACGCAGTATTTT. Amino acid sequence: CATQRGAGDTQYF.

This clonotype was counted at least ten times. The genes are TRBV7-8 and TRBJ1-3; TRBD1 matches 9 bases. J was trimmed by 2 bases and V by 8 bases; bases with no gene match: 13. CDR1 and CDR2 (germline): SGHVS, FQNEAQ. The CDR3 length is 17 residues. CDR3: CASGGTGSFDAGNTIYF. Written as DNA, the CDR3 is TGTGCCAGCGGGGGGACAGGGAGCTTCGATGCTGGAAACACCATATATTTT.

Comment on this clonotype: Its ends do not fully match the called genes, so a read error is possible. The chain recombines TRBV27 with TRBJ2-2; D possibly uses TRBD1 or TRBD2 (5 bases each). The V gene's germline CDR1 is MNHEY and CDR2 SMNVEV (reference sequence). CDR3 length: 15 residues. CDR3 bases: TGTGCCAGCAGTTTTGGGCGGGTGGGGACCGGGGAGCTGTCTTTT. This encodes CASSFGRVGTGELSF.

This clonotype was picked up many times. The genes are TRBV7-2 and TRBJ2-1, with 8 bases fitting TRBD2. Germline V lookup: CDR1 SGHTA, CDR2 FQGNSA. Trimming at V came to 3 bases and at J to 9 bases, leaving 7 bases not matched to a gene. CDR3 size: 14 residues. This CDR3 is CASSLHGGAIEQFF. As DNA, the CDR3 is TGTGCCAGCAGCTTGCACGGGGGGGCCATTGAGCAGTTCTTC.

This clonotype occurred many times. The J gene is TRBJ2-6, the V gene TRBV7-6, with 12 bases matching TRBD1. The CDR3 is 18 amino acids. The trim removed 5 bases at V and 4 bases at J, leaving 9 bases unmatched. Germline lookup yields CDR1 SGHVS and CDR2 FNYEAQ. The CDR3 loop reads CASSAPGQGASGANVLTF. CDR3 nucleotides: TGTGCCAGCAGCGCTCCGGGACAGGGGGCGTCGGGGGCCAACGTCCTGACTTTC.

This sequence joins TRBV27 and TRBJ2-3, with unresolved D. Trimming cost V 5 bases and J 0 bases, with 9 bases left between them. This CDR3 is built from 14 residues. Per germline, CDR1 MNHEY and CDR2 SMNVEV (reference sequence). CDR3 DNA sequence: TGTGCCAGCAGTGGACGGTTTAGCACAGATACGCAGTATTTT. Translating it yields CASSGRFSTDTQYF.

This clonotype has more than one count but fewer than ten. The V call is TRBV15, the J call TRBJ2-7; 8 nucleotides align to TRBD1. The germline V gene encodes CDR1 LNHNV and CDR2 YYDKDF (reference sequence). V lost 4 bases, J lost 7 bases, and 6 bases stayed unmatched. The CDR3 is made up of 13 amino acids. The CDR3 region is CATSINRGNEQYF. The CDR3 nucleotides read TGTGCCACCAGCATAAACAGGGGGAATGAGCAGTACTTC. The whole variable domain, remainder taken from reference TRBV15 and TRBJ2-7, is DAMVIQNPRYQVTQFGKPVTLSCSQTLNHNVMYWYQQKSSQAPKLLFHYYDKDFNNEADTPDNFQSRRPNTSFCFLDIRSPGLGDTAMYLCATSINRGNEQYFGPGTRLTVT.

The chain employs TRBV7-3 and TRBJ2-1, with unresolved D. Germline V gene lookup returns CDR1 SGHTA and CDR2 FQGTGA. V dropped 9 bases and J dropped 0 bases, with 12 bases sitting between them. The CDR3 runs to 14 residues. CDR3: CARGNASSYNEQFF. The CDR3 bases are TGTGCCAGGGGGAATGCGAGCTCCTACAATGAGCAGTTCTTC.

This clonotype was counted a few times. The CDR3 nucleotides read TGTGCCAGCAGTTACTTGTCACCAGAGACCCAGTACTTC. This gives the protein CASSYLSPETQYF. The V gene is TRBV6-2 or TRBV6-3, the J gene TRBJ2-5; D uncertain. CDR3 size: 13 residues. Germline V gene data show CDR1 as MNHEY and CDR2 as SVGEGT. The V end lost 1 base, the J end lost 4 bases, and 7 bases lay between the germline ends.

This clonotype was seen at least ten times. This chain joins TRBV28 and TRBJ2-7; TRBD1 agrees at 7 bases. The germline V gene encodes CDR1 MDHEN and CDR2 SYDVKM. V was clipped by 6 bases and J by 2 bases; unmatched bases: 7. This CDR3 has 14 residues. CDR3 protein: CASRRTGPPYEQYF. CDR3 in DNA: TGTGCCAGCAGACGGACAGGTCCTCCCTACGAGCAGTACTTC. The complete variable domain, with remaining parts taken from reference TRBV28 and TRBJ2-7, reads DVKVTQSSRYLVKRTGEKVFLECVQDMDHENMFWYRQDPGLGLRLIYFSYDVKMKEKGDIPEGYSVSREKKERFSLILESASTNQTSMYLCASRRTGPPYEQYFGPGTRLTVT.

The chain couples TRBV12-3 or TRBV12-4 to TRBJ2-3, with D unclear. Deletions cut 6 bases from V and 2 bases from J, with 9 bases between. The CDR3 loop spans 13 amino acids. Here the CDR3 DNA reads TGTGCCAGCAGCCTCATAGCCACAGATACGCAGTATTTT. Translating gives CASSLIATDTQYF.

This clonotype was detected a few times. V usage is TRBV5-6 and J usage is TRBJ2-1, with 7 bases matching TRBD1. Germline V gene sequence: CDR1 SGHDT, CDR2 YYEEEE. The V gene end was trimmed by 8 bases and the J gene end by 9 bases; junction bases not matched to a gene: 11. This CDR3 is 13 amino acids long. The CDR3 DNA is TGTGCCAGTATCAGGGGGTCTGAGGCTGAGCAGTTCTTC. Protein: CASIRGSEAEQFF.

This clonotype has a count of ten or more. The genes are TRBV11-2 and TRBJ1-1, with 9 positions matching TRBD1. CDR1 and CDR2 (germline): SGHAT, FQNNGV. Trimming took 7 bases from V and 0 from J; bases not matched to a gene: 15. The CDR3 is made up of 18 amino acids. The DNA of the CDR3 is TGTGCCAGCACCCCTCGAAGCCGGGACAGGGCAATGAACACTGAAGCTTTCTTT. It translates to CASTPRSRDRAMNTEAFF.

CDR3 in amino acids: CASRTRRLAGAWETQYF. CDR3 bases: TGTGCCAGCAGAACCCGCCGGCTAGCGGGAGCTTGGGAGACCCAGTACTTC. The rearrangement links TRBV27 to TRBJ2-5; TRBD2 aligns across 10 bases. The CDR3 is 17 residues long. The ends lost 6 bases at V and 5 bases at J; junction bases unmatched: 15. Germline V gives CDR1 MNHEY, CDR2 SMNVEV (reference sequence).

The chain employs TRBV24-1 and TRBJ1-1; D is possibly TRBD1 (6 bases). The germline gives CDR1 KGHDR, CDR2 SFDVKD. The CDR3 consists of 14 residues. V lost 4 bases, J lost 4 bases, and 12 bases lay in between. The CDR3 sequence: CATSEGAGLTEAFF. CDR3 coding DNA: TGTGCCACCAGTGAGGGGGCGGGTCTCACTGAAGCTTTCTTT.

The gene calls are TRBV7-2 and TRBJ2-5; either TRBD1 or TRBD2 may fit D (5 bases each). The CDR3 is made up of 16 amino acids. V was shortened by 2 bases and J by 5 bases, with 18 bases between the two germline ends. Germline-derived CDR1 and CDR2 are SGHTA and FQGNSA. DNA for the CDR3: TGTGCCAGCAGCTTACCGGTAACTAGGGGCCGGGAGACCCAGTACTTC. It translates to CASSLPVTRGRETQYF.

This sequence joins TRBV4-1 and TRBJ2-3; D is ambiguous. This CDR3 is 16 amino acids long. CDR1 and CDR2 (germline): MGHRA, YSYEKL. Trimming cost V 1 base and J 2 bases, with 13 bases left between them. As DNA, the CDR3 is TGCGCCAGCAGCCAAGTAGAGAGACTCCACACAGATACGCAGTATTTT. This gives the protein CASSQVERLHTDTQYF.

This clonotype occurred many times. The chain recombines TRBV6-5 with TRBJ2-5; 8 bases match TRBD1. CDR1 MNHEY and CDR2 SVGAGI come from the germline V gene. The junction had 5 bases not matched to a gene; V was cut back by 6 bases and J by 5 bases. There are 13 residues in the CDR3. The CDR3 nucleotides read TGTGCCAGCAGGCTAACAGGGGGGGAGACCCAGTACTTC. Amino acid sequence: CASRLTGGETQYF.

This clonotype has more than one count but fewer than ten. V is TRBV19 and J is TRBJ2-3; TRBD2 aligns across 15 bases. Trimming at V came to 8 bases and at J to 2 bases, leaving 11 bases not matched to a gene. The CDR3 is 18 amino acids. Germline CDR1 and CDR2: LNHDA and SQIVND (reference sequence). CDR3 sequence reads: CASSMAGTSGGPTDTQYF. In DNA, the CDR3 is TGTGCCAGTTCTATGGCAGGGACTAGCGGGGGGCCCACAGATACGCAGTATTTT.

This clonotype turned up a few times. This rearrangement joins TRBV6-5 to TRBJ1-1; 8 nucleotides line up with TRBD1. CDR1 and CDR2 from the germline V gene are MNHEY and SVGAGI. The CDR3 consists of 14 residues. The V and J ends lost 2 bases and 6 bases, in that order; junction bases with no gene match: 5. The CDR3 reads CASSYPGQGSEAFF. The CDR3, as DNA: TGTGCCAGCAGTTACCCTGGACAGGGCTCTGAAGCTTTCTTT.

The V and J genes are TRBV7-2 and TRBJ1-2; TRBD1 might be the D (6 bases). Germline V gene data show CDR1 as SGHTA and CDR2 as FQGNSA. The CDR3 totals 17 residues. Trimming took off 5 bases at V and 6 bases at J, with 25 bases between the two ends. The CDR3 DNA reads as TGTGCCAGCAGCGAACGGGACAAAGGGCGTCGTAGTCATGGCTACACCTTC. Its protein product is CASSERDKGRRSHGYTF.

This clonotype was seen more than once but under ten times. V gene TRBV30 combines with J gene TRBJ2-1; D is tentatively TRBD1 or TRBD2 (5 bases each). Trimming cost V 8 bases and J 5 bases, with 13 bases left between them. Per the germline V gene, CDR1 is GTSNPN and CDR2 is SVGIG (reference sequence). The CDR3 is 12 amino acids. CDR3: CALGTPHNEQFF. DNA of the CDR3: TGTGCCCTCGGGACGCCACACAATGAGCAGTTCTTC.

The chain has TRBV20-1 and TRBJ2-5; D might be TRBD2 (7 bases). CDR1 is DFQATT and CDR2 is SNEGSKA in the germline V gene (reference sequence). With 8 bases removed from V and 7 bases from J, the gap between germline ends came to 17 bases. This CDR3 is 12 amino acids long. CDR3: CSRGAPKGTQYF. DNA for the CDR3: TGCAGTCGGGGGGCCCCTAAGGGGACCCAGTACTTC.

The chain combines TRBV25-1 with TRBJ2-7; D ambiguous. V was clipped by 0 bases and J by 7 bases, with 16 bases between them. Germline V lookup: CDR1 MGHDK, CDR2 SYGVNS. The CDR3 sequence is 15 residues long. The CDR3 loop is CASSEYTGWLSEQYF. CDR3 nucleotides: TGTGCCAGCAGTGAATATACCGGCTGGTTGTCTGAGCAGTACTTC.

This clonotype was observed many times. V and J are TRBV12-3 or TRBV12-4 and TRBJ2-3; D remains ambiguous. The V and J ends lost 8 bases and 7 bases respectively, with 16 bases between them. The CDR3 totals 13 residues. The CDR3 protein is CASFYRLENTQYF. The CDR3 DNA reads TGTGCCAGCTTTTATCGGTTGGAAAATACGCAGTATTTT.

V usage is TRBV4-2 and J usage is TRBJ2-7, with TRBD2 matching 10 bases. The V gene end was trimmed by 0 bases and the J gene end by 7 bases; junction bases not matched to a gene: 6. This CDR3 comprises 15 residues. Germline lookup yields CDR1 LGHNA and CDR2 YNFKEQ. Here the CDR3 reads CASSQDSGGPGEQYF. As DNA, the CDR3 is TGTGCCAGCAGCCAAGATAGCGGGGGGCCGGGGGAGCAGTACTTC.

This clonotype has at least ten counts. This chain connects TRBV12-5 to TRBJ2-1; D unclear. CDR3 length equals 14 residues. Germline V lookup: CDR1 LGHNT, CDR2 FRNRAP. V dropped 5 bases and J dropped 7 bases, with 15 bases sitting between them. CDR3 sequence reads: CASGPSFGRNEQFF. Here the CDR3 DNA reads TGTGCTAGTGGTCCCTCGTTCGGTCGGAATGAGCAGTTCTTC.

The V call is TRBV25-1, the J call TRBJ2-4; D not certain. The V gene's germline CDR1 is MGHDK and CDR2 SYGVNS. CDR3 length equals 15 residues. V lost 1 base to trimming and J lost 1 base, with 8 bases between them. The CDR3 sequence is CASSESRAAKNIQYF. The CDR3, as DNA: TGTGCCAGCAGTGAATCAAGGGCGGCCAAAAACATTCAGTACTTC.

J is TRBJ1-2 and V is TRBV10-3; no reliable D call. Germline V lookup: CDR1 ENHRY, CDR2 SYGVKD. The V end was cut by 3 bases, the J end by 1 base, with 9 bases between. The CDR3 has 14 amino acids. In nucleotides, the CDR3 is TGTGCCATCAGTGACCACAACGTTAACTATGGCTACACCTTC. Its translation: CAISDHNVNYGYTF.

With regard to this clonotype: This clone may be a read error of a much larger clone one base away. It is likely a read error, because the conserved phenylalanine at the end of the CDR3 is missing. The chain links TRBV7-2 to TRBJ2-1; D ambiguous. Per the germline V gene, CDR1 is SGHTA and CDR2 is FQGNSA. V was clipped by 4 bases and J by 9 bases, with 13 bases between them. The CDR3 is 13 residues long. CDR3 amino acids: CASSSQKYGEQFL. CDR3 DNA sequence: TGTGCCAGCAGCTCCCAAAAGTACGGTGAGCAGTTCCTC.